This T cell receptor beta chain was profiled in a study of T cell responses to AZD1222 COVID-19 vaccine. Study overall: Whether given at about 4 or about 12 weeks, second doses were pooled. The study, taken as a whole, reports: Donors skewed white British and female; clonal diversity was possibly underestimated. Across spike, vaccine-associated CD4 TCRs were found, dominant at 160-218 and 743-854. At baseline, seropositivity was found in only a handful of AZD1222 recipients.

The CDR3 loop spans 15 amino acids. In germline, CDR1 is SGHVS, CDR2 FQNEAQ. V was cut by 5 bases and J by 0 bases, with 10 bases left in between. Regarding this clone: What it recognizes is unknown.

Sequenced by immunoSEQ multiplex PCR; TCRdb stores in-frame clones only, minus some. The table has 100,000 to 120,000 clones, about 88% seen once. The genes are TRBV7-8 and TRBJ1-4; no clear D gene. The receptor was derived from an adult in good health. The sample here was peripheral blood, taken on day 0 of AZD1222 vaccination. CDR3 region: CASSPYTATNEKLFF. The CDR3 region has the DNA TGTGCCAGCAGCCCTTACACAGCAACTAATGAAAAACTGTTTTTT.